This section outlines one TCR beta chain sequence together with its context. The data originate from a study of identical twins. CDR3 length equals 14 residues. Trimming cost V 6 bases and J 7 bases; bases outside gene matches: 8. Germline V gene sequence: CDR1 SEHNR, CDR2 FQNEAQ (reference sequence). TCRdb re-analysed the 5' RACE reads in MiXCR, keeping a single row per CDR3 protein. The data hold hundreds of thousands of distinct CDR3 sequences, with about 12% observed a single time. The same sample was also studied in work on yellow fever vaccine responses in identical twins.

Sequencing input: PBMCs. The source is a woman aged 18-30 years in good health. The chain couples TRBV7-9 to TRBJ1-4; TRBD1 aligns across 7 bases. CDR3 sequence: CASSEDRVTEKLFF. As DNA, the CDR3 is TGTGCCAGCAGTGAAGACAGGGTAACTGAAAAACTGTTTTTT.